Following are 24 T cell receptor beta chains from one sample sequenced in a study of T cell repertoires in cytomegalovirus infection. TCRdb processed the reads anew with MiXCR; each CDR3 protein has one entry. The sample lists a few hundred thousand distinct CDR3 sequences, about a sixth occurring once. Source material: PBMCs. The receptors were sampled from a human donor in good health (CMV status not recorded). Some clones in this sample may be carry-over from other donors' samples.

This clonotype was seen only a few times. The gene calls are TRBV4-3 and TRBJ2-3; no reliable D call. V was trimmed by 0 bases and J by 5 bases, leaving 3 bases between them. The CDR3 spans 12 residues. Per the germline V gene, CDR1 is LGHNA and CDR2 is YSLEER. CDR3 in DNA: TGCGCCAGCAGCCAAGAAAAAGATACGCAGTATTTT. Translated, it gives CASSQEKDTQYF.

The V and J genes are TRBV5-5 and TRBJ2-3; possible D gene TRBD2, 7 bases. Trimming pared 2 bases from V and 5 bases from J, leaving 15 bases between. Germline lookup yields CDR1 SGHKS and CDR2 YYEKEE (reference sequence). The CDR3 has 15 residues. The DNA of the CDR3 is TGTGCCAGCAGCTTTGAGGGGGGGGCCGGAGATACGCAGTATTTT. It encodes CASSFEGGAGDTQYF. Drawing the rest from reference TRBV5-5 and TRBJ2-3, the complete variable domain is DAGVTQSPTHLIKTRGQQVTLRCSPISGHKSVSWYQQVLGQGPQFIFQYYEKEERGRGNFPDRFSARQFPNYSSELNVNALLLGDSALYLCASSFEGGAGDTQYFGPGTRLTVL.

The chain has TRBV12-3 or TRBV12-4 and TRBJ1-5, with TRBD1 identical over 9 bases. The CDR3 extends over 12 amino acids. This chain's CDR3 is CATGTGYQPQHF. The CDR3 region has the DNA TGTGCGACCGGGACAGGGTATCAGCCCCAGCATTTT.

This clonotype was counted a few times. This chain links TRBV15 with TRBJ2-5; tentatively, D is TRBD2 (5 bases). Germline CDR1 is LNHNV and CDR2 is YYDKDF (reference sequence). V was clipped by 1 base and J by 4 bases, with 13 bases between them. The CDR3 consists of 15 residues. CDR3 sequence reads: CATSRVRLASETQYF. The DNA of the CDR3 is TGTGCCACCAGCAGAGTTAGGCTAGCCTCAGAGACCCAGTACTTC.

The chain couples TRBV20-1 to TRBJ1-2; D not certain. V was shortened by 6 bases and J by 1 base, with 6 bases between the two germline ends. CDR3 size: 11 residues. In germline, CDR1 is DFQATT, CDR2 SNEGSKA (reference sequence). CDR3 DNA: TGCAGTGCCACCGATAACTATGGCTACACCTTC. Protein product: CSATDNYGYTF.

Regarding this clonotype: The junction departs from the called germline gene at one end, perhaps through a read error. The gene calls are TRBV10-3 and TRBJ2-7; 8 nucleotides match TRBD2. Germline CDR1 is ENHRY and CDR2 is SYGVKD. CDR3 length equals 13 residues. The CDR3 nucleotides read TGTACCATCTCGACGGCGGGAGGTGTCGAGCAGTACTTC. Its protein is CTISTAGGVEQYF.

The genes are TRBV19 and TRBJ1-2, with a possible D match to TRBD1 (5 bases). The V end lost 10 bases, the J end lost 8 bases, and 14 bases lay between the germline ends. Germline V lookup: CDR1 LNHDA, CDR2 SQIVND (reference sequence). CDR3 length equals 11 residues. This CDR3 is CATRERDGYTF. The DNA of the CDR3 is TGTGCCACCCGCGAAAGGGACGGCTACACCTTC.

This clonotype was picked up many times. The chain links TRBV20-1 to TRBJ1-4; D is possibly TRBD1 (5 bases). Germline CDR1 is DFQATT and CDR2 is SNEGSKA (reference sequence). This CDR3 spans 15 amino acids. V gave up 0 bases and J gave up 8 bases, with 16 bases separating them. CDR3: CSARDLGALGEKLFF. In DNA form, the CDR3 reads TGCAGTGCTAGAGATTTAGGGGCACTTGGAGAAAAACTGTTTTTT.

The rearrangement links TRBV7-2 to TRBJ2-1; 14 bases agree with TRBD2. This CDR3 contains 16 residues. Trimming removed 11 bases from V and 4 bases from J; junction bases left unmatched: 10. Germline assignment: CDR1 SGHTA and CDR2 FQGNSA. CDR3 bases: TGTGCCGAATCGGGACTAGCGGGAGAAACGTACAATGAGCAGTTCTTC. Protein: CAESGLAGETYNEQFF.

This clonotype has a single count. The chain recombines TRBV2 with TRBJ2-1, with 10 bases fitting TRBD2. Germline assignment: CDR1 SNHLY and CDR2 FYNNEI. The ends lost 10 bases at V and 7 bases at J; junction bases unmatched: 10. This CDR3 contains 14 residues. The CDR3 sequence is CATHRGLALNEQFF. DNA of the CDR3: TGTGCCACCCACAGGGGACTAGCGTTGAATGAGCAGTTCTTC.

This clonotype was picked up many times. In nucleotides, the CDR3 is TGCAGCGTGAGGACAGGGTCAAACTCTGGAAACACCATATATTTT. Amino acids: CSVRTGSNSGNTIYF. This chain links TRBV29-1 with TRBJ1-3, with 8 nucleotides matching TRBD1. Unmatched junction bases numbered 7, after V lost 6 bases and J lost 0 bases. Germline CDR1 reads SQVTM; CDR2 reads ANQGSEA. This CDR3 comprises 15 residues.

This chain uses TRBV20-1 with TRBJ2-7, with D possibly matching TRBD2 (5 bases). Looked up from germline, CDR1 is DFQATT and CDR2 is SNEGSKA (reference sequence). This CDR3 spans 12 amino acids. Trimming took 1 base from V and 6 from J, leaving 10 bases between them. The CDR3 region has the DNA TGCAGTGCTAGAGGGACTTCCCCCGAGCAGTACTTC. It codes for CSARGTSPEQYF.

This clonotype was found many times. The chain carries TRBV7-2 and TRBJ2-3; 9 bases agree with TRBD2. The V and J ends lost 7 bases and 5 bases, in that order; junction bases with no gene match: 10. This CDR3 region has 15 residues. Germline V CDR1 and CDR2: SGHTA, FQGNSA. CDR3 nucleotide sequence: TGTGCCAGCACCGACGGCGGGGGGGCCCGAGATACGCAGTATTTT. Protein sequence: CASTDGGGARDTQYF.

The chain is built from TRBV6-6 and TRBJ1-5; D is possibly TRBD1 (6 bases). V was shortened by 6 bases and J by 3 bases, with 15 bases between the two germline ends. CDR1 MNHNY and CDR2 SVGAGI come from the germline V gene (reference sequence). The CDR3 spans 15 residues. CDR3 DNA sequence: TGTGCCAGCAGCGCGGACAGAATCATCAATCAGCCCCAGCATTTT. It is translated as CASSADRIINQPQHF.

J is TRBJ2-2 and V is TRBV24-1, with D uncertain. Germline CDR1 KGHDR, CDR2 SFDVKD. This CDR3 has 11 amino acids. Trimming shortened V by 12 bases and J by 4 bases, and 8 bases separated the two germline ends. The CDR3 reads CASPSTGELFF. CDR3 DNA: TGTGCCTCTCCGAGCACCGGGGAGCTGTTTTTT.

This clonotype was seen repeatedly, ten times or more. Mismatch with germline at one junction end may stem from a read error. This chain joins TRBV28 and TRBJ1-5; D not certain. Germline V gene data show CDR1 as MDHEN and CDR2 as SYDVKM. The CDR3 contains 11 residues. CDR3 in amino acids: CASGLRQPQHF. The CDR3 DNA reads TGTGCCAGCGGTTTAAGGCAGCCCCAGCATTTT.

Only a few counts were recorded for this clonotype. The J gene is TRBJ2-7, the V gene TRBV20-1, with 10 positions matching TRBD2. The germline gives CDR1 DFQATT, CDR2 SNEGSKA (reference sequence). Germline trimming cut 3 bases from V and 9 bases from J; bases unmatched to any gene: 8. This CDR3 is built from 13 residues. The CDR3 DNA is TGCAGTGCTAGCGGGACTAGCGACGTGGTGCAGTACTTC. Encoded protein: CSASGTSDVVQYF.

In its sample, this clonotype was seen a few times. An end of the junction differs from the germline gene, which may be a read error. The rearrangement uses TRBV7-8 and TRBJ1-1; D ambiguous. The germline CDR1 and CDR2 sequences are SGHVS and FQNEAQ. The CDR3 is 13 residues long. CDR3 region: CASTLSGNTEAFF. CDR3 nucleotides: TGTGCCAGCACCTTAAGCGGGAACACTGAAGCTTTCTTT.

This clonotype was seen only a few times. The genes are TRBV12-3 or TRBV12-4 and TRBJ1-5; D gene ambiguous. Deletions cut 0 bases from V and 4 bases from J, with 4 bases between. This CDR3 has 13 amino acids. In DNA, the CDR3 is TGTGCCAGCAGTTTAGCGGTAAATCAGCCCCAGCATTTT. Its protein is CASSLAVNQPQHF.

The chain is built from TRBV7-9 and TRBJ2-5; D may be TRBD1 (5 bases). Germline loops: CDR1 SEHNR, CDR2 FQNEAQ (reference sequence). This CDR3 is 15 amino acids long. With 1 base removed from V and 0 bases from J, the gap between germline ends came to 9 bases. The CDR3 bases are TGTGCCAGCAGCTTAGTTGGGGCTTACCAAGAGACCCAGTACTTC. Residues: CASSLVGAYQETQYF.

The chain carries TRBV13 and TRBJ1-2; 9 nucleotides agree with TRBD1. V dropped 5 bases and J dropped 4; count of bases not matched to a gene: 8. Germline lookup yields CDR1 PRHDT and CDR2 FYEKMQ (reference sequence). The CDR3 sequence is 15 residues long. The CDR3 DNA reads TGTGCCAGCAGCCACCGACAGGGGGGGAGCTATGGCTACACCTTC. Protein product: CASSHRQGGSYGYTF.

V is TRBV5-4 and J is TRBJ2-7; 11 nucleotides match TRBD2. The CDR3 has 15 residues. After removal of 0 bases from V and 6 bases from J, the junction contained 5 bases not matched to a gene. Germline lookup yields CDR1 SGHNT and CDR2 YYREEE (reference sequence). Here the CDR3 DNA reads TGTGCCAGCAGCTTGGTAGCGACTAGCGGGATCGAGCAGTACTTC. This gives the protein CASSLVATSGIEQYF.

The table lists this clonotype with many counts. The V gene is TRBV6-2 or TRBV6-3, the J gene TRBJ2-6; 10 bases are shared with TRBD1. Germline V gene lookup returns CDR1 MNHEY and CDR2 SVGEGT. The CDR3 totals 17 residues. V was clipped by 6 bases and J by 2 bases; unmatched bases: 7. This CDR3 reads CASSRDRGRAGANVLTF. The CDR3 DNA reads as TGTGCCAGCAGCCGGGACAGGGGAAGAGCTGGGGCCAACGTCCTGACTTTC.

This clonotype was seen repeatedly, ten times or more. This sequence joins TRBV7-2 and TRBJ2-7, with D possibly matching TRBD1 (6 bases). The germline V gene encodes CDR1 SGHTA and CDR2 FQGNSA. The length of the CDR3 is 14 residues. V dropped 4 bases and J dropped 2 bases, with 12 bases sitting between them. The CDR3 region has the DNA TGTGCCAGCAGCTCCTCCACAGGGACCTACGAGCAGTACTTC. This gives the protein CASSSSTGTYEQYF.